Listed below are T cell receptor gamma chains from one sample, sequenced in a study of Vδ1+ human thymocytes. TCRdb applied CATT to the multiplex PCR reads for clone calling. This sample has 20,000 to 25,000 gamma-chain clones, with roughly 13% found just once. The sequenced sample consisted of Vdelta1+ gamma-delta thymocytes from the thymus. The receptors shown here come from a child less than two years old who had congenital heart surgery. The CDR3 runs from the conserved cysteine through the conserved F or W. Some rows mark clone size as missing; the rest say once, few, many or name a class of expanded clone.

v_gene: TRGV8
j_gene: TRGJP2
abundance: -
CDR3aa: CATWEHSSDWIKTF
CDR3nt: TGTGCCACCTGGGAACATAGTAGTGATTGGATCAAGACGTTT

v_gene: TRGV3
j_gene: TRGJ1/TRGJ2
abundance: few
CDR3aa: CATWVLGYYYKKLF
CDR3nt: TGTGCCACCTGGGTCCTCGGATATTATTATAAGAAACTCTTT

v_gene: TRGV9
j_gene: TRGJ1/TRGJ2
abundance: -
CDR3aa: CALWEVQVYYYKKLF
CDR3nt: TGTGCCTTGTGGGAGGTGCAGGTCTACTATTATAAGAAACTCTTT

v_gene: TRGV3
j_gene: TRGJ1/TRGJ2
abundance: few
CDR3aa: CATWDRPGFEKLF
CDR3nt: TGTGCCACCTGGGACAGGCCAGGGTTTGAGAAACTCTTT

v_gene: TRGV3
j_gene: TRGJ1/TRGJ2
abundance: medium-sized
CDR3aa: CATWDRRGKLF
CDR3nt: TGTGCCACCTGGGACAGGCGGGGGAAACTCTTT

v_gene: TRGV5
j_gene: TRGJ1/TRGJ2
abundance: few
CDR3aa: CATWDRLGSNYYKKLF
CDR3nt: TGTGCCACCTGGGACAGGCTTGGCTCGAATTATTATAAGAAACTCTTT

v_gene: TRGV8
j_gene: TRGJ1/TRGJ2
abundance: -
CDR3aa: CATWDSPGLVF
CDR3nt: TGTGCCACCTGGGATTCACCGGGTTTGGTCTTT

v_gene: TRGV4
j_gene: TRGJ1/TRGJ2
abundance: -
CDR3aa: CATWNGCGKKLF
CDR3nt: TGTGCCACCTGGAATGGGTGCGGAAAGAAACTCTTT

v_gene: TRGV8
j_gene: TRGJP1
abundance: few
CDR3aa: CATWDIWFKIF
CDR3nt: TGTGCCACCTGGGATATTTGGTTCAAGATATTT

v_gene: TRGV4
j_gene: TRGJP1
abundance: -
CDR3aa: CATWDGPVQLIKIF
CDR3nt: TGTGCCACCTGGGACGGGCCGGTGCAACTGATCAAGATATTT

v_gene: TRGV3
j_gene: TRGJP2
abundance: -
CDR3aa: CATWDREGSDWIKTF
CDR3nt: TGTGCCACCTGGGACCGGGAGGGGAGTGATTGGATCAAGACGTTT

v_gene: TRGV4
j_gene: TRGJ1/TRGJ2
abundance: -
CDR3aa: CATWGGPRYYKKLF
CDR3nt: TGTGCCACCTGGGGTGGGCCTAGGTATTATAAGAAACTCTTT

v_gene: TRGV2
j_gene: TRGJ1/TRGJ2
abundance: few
CDR3aa: CATWDGQNYYKKLF
CDR3nt: TGTGCCACCTGGGACGGGCAGAATTATTATAAGAAACTCTTT

v_gene: TRGV4
j_gene: TRGJ1/TRGJ2
abundance: -
CDR3aa: CATWDGSQGHYYKKLF
CDR3nt: TGTGCCACCTGGGATGGGTCCCAGGGCCATTATTATAAGAAACTCTTT